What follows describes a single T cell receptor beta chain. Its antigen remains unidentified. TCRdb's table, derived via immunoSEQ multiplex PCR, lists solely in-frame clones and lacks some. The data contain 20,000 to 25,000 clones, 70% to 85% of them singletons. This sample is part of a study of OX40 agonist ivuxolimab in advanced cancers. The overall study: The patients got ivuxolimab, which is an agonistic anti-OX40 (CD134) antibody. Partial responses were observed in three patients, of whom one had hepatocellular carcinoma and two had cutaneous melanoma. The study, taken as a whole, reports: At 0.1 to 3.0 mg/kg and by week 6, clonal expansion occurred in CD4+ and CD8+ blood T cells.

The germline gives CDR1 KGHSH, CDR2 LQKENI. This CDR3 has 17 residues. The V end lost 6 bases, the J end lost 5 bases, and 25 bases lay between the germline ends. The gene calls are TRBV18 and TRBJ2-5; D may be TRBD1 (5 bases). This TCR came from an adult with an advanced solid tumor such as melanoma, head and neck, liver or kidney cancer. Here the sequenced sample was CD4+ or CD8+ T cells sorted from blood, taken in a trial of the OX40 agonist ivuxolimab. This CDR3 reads CASSQRVDRPVPETQYF. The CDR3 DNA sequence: TGTGCCAGCTCGCAAAGGGTCGACAGACCGGTACCGGAGACCCAGTACTTC.